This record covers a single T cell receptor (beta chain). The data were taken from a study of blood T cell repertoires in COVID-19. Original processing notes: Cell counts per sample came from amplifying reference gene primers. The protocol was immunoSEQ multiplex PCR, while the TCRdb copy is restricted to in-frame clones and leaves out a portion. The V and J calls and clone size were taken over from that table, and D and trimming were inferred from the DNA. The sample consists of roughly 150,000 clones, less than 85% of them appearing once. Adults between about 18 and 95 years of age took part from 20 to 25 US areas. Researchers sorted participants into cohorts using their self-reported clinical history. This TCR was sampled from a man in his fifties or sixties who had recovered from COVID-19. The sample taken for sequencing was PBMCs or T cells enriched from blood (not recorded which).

The CDR3 sequence is CATLFQGDAYEQYF. The CDR3 nucleotides are TGTGCCACCCTATTTCAGGGCGATGCCTACGAGCAGTACTTC. The chain is built from TRBV28 and TRBJ2-7; D is perhaps TRBD1 (5 bases). Per the germline V gene, CDR1 is MDHEN and CDR2 is SYDVKM. This CDR3 has 14 amino acids. V dropped 10 bases and J dropped 2 bases, with 18 bases sitting between them.